This entry describes one T cell receptor beta chain. The antigen is unknown. As for the donors, each was a healthy bone marrow donor. These data are taken from a study of cytomegalovirus exposure and HLA in healthy donors. General observations from the study: Sequencing artifact likely explains a cluster of highly shared sequence variants.

Amplification used 60 Vbeta primers and 13 Jbeta primers. TCRdb's table, derived via immunoSEQ multiplex PCR, lists solely in-frame clones and lacks some. The repertoire holds about 150,000 clones, over 65% seen once, with 4.3% in the top ten. The sequence derives from a young man in good health and CMV-seropositive. Sequencing was done on a sample of PBMCs.

CDR3 amino acids: CASRDPRGGNEQFF. CDR3 nucleotides: TGTGCCAGCAGGGATCCGCGAGGGGGCAATGAGCAGTTCTTC. This chain connects TRBV9 to TRBJ2-1; a weak D match, TRBD1 (6 bases). The V gene's germline CDR1 is SGDLS and CDR2 YYNGEE. There are 14 residues in the CDR3. V lost 5 bases, J lost 6 bases, and 15 bases lay in between.